This TCR beta chain stems from a study of cytomegalovirus exposure and HLA in healthy donors (dated by TCRdb to 2016 to 2017). As for the study more broadly: An earlier analysis of fewer than 750 of the donors reported 250 to 300 Gb of sequence data and 95 million to 130 million unique TCR beta sequences obtained from some 170 million T cells. Roughly 300 gigabases of sequencing data and roughly 81 million unique TCR sequences made up an early release that covered 500 to 650 HLA-typed donors. Of the roughly 400 genotyped donors, less than 90% were placed in the genetic ancestry cluster associated with self-reported Caucasian donors. The study aimed to test whether cataloging public T cell receptors could reveal signatures of past pathogen exposure. The T cell repertoires of under 700 subjects were profiled by immunosequencing and related to cytomegalovirus serostatus. Besides the first cohort of some 670 subjects, a separate validation cohort made up of some 110 different subjects was used. High-throughput TCR immunosequencing, statistical association of individual TCRs with disease status, and machine learning were combined to predict cytomegalovirus infection status. In a later analysis, previously published TCR beta repertoires from 600 to 850 donors were re-analyzed and high-resolution HLA genotyping was added so that TCR occurrence patterns could be studied. The later analysis used no new phenotypic data to find candidate immune exposures, relying instead on TCR beta sequences and their occurrence across donors. An earlier analysis of approximately 640 of the donors applied high-throughput TCR beta sequencing to assess whether each TCR beta V gene segment acted as functional or pseudogenic. Donor age, sex, ethnicity and CMV serostatus were compiled together with the repertoire data. Genome-wide SNP genotypes for about three fifths of the 666 donors were used in a later genetic analysis, which treated that subset as a discovery cohort. Every discovery cohort repertoire had been produced on one sequencing platform. HLA typing covered class I and class II loci at four-digit resolution. The number of typed donors differed by locus: 629-630 for A, B, C, DRB1 and DQB1; 522 for DQA1; 606 for DPA1; and some 430 for DPB1. Because of strong linkage in the cohort, roughly five DR-DQ haplotypes were treated as single units for association and clustering. Among 300 to 500 genotyped donors of the cohort, an average of approximately 240,000 unique TCR beta nucleotide sequences was sequenced per donor, of which about 18% were non-productive. General conclusions and limits of the study: Three of the identified cytomegalovirus-associated TCR beta chains were confirmed in vitro to be specific for cytomegalovirus antigens. According to a later analysis, parvovirus B19, influenza, CMV and Epstein-Barr virus appeared linked to several top co-occurrence clusters. Most TCR sequences were seen in very few donors, while some public TCRs were found in many individuals. An association between a missense DCLRE1C variant and V-gene and J-gene trimming of TCR beta chains was found in a later genetic analysis and replicated in an independent cohort. Some IMGT-functional V segments, including TRBV6-2 and TRBV6-3, could not be told apart with the 87-base-pair reads, so those segments were excluded. According to a later genetic analysis, donors in an Asian-associated ancestry cluster had fewer N-insertions in productive TCRs than the approximately 630-donor mean. In an earlier analysis of approximately 590 of the donors, most TCR beta V segments appeared in productive rearrangements about 87% or about 30% of the time, broadly matching IMGT annotations. At a false discovery rate of 0.05, a later analysis linked 15,000 to 20,000 TCR beta sequences to specific HLA alleles. The study listed 150 to 200 TCR beta chains as associated with cytomegalovirus. The classifier was reported to diagnose cytomegalovirus status with high specificity and sensitivity in both the original cohort and the validation cohort. Most CMV-associated TCR beta chains appeared to be HLA-restricted in a later analysis, and the HLA associations seemed to be driven largely by CMV exposure. The earlier analysis of 587 of the donors excluded some 15 rarely observed V segments, including chromosome 9 orphons, because counts were too low. Because some donors lacked HLA typing at each locus, the association tests relied only on the typed subset. Correlated functional status among segregating V segments might reflect linkage disequilibrium, but an unknown experimental factor could not be ruled out. Assigning TCR associations to individual alleles was difficult when HLA alleles, especially DR and DQ, strongly co-occurred. This cohort had only TCR beta chains sequenced, and the lack of alpha or paired-chain data limited which features could be detected. A further reported finding was that TCR beta sequences accurately predicted the HLA-A and HLA-B alleles for most subjects in the first cohort. The presence/absence analyses assumed that sequencing depth was roughly uniform across donors, and that assumption may not be true. According to the authors, the approach could potentially be generalized to other disease states and immunological phenotypes. The sequencing pipeline was judged likely to have produced a cluster of highly shared sequence variants as a technical artifact. For the cohort, immune exposure information was limited to CMV serostatus. Compared with equally common non-associated chains, HLA-associated TCR beta chains in a later analysis were more clonally expanded and had lower generation probabilities. In a later analysis, TCR association rates were found to vary across HLA loci, with the most associated TCRs seen for DRB1 alleles and the fewest for HLA-C alleles.

Library prep was done by the immunoSEQ multiplex PCR assay. A mixture of 60 forward primers for TCR Vbeta segments and 13 reverse primers for TCR Jbeta segments was used in the multiplex PCR. The CDR3 region of rearranged TCR beta genes was amplified from genomic DNA with a multiplex PCR assay. The Illumina HiSeq System was used to sequence the amplified TCR beta libraries as 87-base-pair reads. In the authors' own workflow: Across the 500 to 750 repertoires, a later analysis counted 80 million or so unique TCR beta chains, around 11 million of which were shared by at least two donors. Raw reads were error-corrected and collapsed into unique sequences by a nearest-neighbor algorithm in which closely related sequences were merged to remove PCR and sequencing errors. To assign V, D and J gene segments, CDR3 sequences were aligned to IMGT reference sequences. For a sequence to be retained, at least a six-nucleotide match to both a V gene segment and a J gene segment was required. A rearrangement counted as productive if the CDR3 had no stop codons and remained in frame with V and J, and every other rearrangement counted as non-productive. Following IMGT convention, CDR3 was defined as the stretch from the second conserved V-encoded cysteine up to the conserved J-encoded phenylalanine. Sequences without an unambiguous match to a single V gene segment were excluded from the earlier analysis of 450 to 650 of the donors. An earlier analysis of fewer than 650 of the donors classified V segments as functional when productive rearrangements were above 56.7% and as segregating when the standard deviation between donors was above 5%. A statistical classification framework was built to diagnose cytomegalovirus status from the catalog of TCR beta chain sequences. In a later analysis, TCR nucleotide sequences were compared against IMGT/GENE-DB human TR gene sequences so that V and J genes could be assigned. In a later analysis, CDR3 sequences and most-parsimonious VDJ recombination scenarios were assigned using the TCRdist pipeline. In a later analysis, each TCR beta chain was defined by its CDR3 amino acid sequence together with its V-gene family, and reads without a unique V-gene family were excluded. As a way to deal with suspected cross-contamination and a sequencing artifact, a later analysis dropped hundreds of nucleotide sequences that were highly shared and had low generation probability. A later analysis calculated a clonal expansion index for each public chain from normalized within-repertoire ranks of inferred template counts. In a later analysis, generation probabilities were computed using a VDJ recombination model fitted to out-of-frame rearrangements, and the results were checked against IGoR. Hypergeometric tests were used in a later analysis to score TCR-TCR, TCR-HLA and TCR-CMV co-occurrence, with a repertoire-size bias correction applied to the TCR pairs. In a later analysis, false discovery rates were estimated by permuting HLA or CMV assignments 20 times. In a later analysis, co-occurring TCRs were grouped with DBSCAN, and TCRdist sequence similarity was added when clustering was performed within HLA-allele-positive subsets. Repertoires with fewer than 30,000 or more than 120,000 public chains, plus five repertoires with anomalous nucleotide sharing, were excluded from co-occurrence clustering. The table was pulled from immuneACCESS by TCRdb, which kept in-frame rearrangements only. Such tables lose some clones; where checked, under half of the loss comes from unresolved V genes, and the rest has no known cause. The V and J calls and clone size come from that table; D and trimming were worked out from the DNA. Recorded for this sample are 120,000 to 150,000 clones; around 76% of them occurred a single time. The biggest ten clones account for 2.5% to 3% of the sample.

The cohort was made up of hundreds of healthy bone marrow donors. At the time of sampling, all cohort members were nominally healthy, though unrecorded immune exposures were likely present. The donor tested CMV seronegative and was one of the 352 seronegative cohort members. A peripheral blood sample was provided by each donor, and peripheral blood mononuclear cells were used for TCR beta sequencing. The Qiagen DNeasy Blood Extraction Kit was used to extract genomic DNA from the blood cell samples. V is reduced by 3 bases and J by 0 bases, leaving a spacing of 11 bases between them. The CDR1 and CDR2 encoded by the germline V gene are MGHRA and YSYEKL. The CDR3 goes from the cysteine to the phenylalanine over 15 residues. The kept DNA is CDR3 alone, 45 bases in frame from the first base. A word on this clone: This clone's antigen is unknown. Base qualities are not provided; no much larger clone lies one nucleotide away.

The receptor was derived from a male donor in good health and CMV-seronegative. Specimen: PBMCs. The chain joins TRBV4-1 to TRBJ1-2, with the D gene too uncertain to name. Here the CDR3 is given as CASSQAGLSNYGYTF. At the DNA level, the sequence is TGCGCCAGCAGCCAGGCGGGGTTATCTAACTATGGCTACACCTTC.